Listed below are T cell receptor beta chains from one sample, sequenced in a study of CD8+ T cells in alopecia areata. The repertoire was sequenced with immunoSEQ multiplex PCR; TCRdb's copy has only in-frame clones and lacks some. The sample gives about 150,000 clones, 45% to 60% of which show up once; around 7% is in the top ten. The sequenced sample was CD4+ T cells sorted from blood. These receptors all come from a human donor with alopecia areata. CDR3s include the opening cysteine and the closing phenylalanine or tryptophan. A D gene is named only where the DNA matches it firmly. Clone size is stated in some rows and not others, as once, few, many or a class when expanded.

j_call	d_call	clone_size	v_call	cdr3_aa	cdr3_nt
TRBJ2-2	TRBD2	NA	TRBV4-1	CASSNSPLAGNTGELFF	TGCGCCAGCAGCAACTCGCCTCTAGCGGGAAACACCGGGGAGCTGTTTTTT
TRBJ1-1	NA	few	TRBV29-1	CSVVVGRGTEAFF	TGCAGCGTTGTGGTGGGCAGGGGAACTGAAGCTTTCTTT
TRBJ2-7	TRBD1	NA	TRBV7-8	CASSLVGSGTGGKQYF	TGTGCCAGCAGCTTAGTGGGTAGCGGGACAGGGGGCAAGCAGTACTTC
TRBJ2-4	NA	few	TRBV6-5	CASSKTGPSDIQYF	TGTGCCAGCAGTAAAACGGGACCTTCGGACATTCAGTACTTC
TRBJ2-1	TRBD2	NA	TRBV7-9	CASSTSGEQFF	TGTGCCAGCAGCACTAGCGGCGAGCAGTTCTTC
TRBJ2-1	TRBD1	NA	TRBV18	CASSPPGTGGHEQFF	TGTGCCAGCTCACCTCCCGGGACAGGGGGGCATGAGCAGTTCTTC
TRBJ2-1	NA	NA	TRBV5-1	CASSFIQALYNEQFF	TGCGCCAGCAGCTTTATACAGGCTCTGTACAATGAGCAGTTCTTC
TRBJ2-4	NA	few	TRBV2	CASIWGRHPAKNIQYF	TGTGCCAGCATTTGGGGCCGACACCCTGCCAAAAACATTCAGTACTTC
TRBJ2-3	NA	NA	TRBV15	CATSRVGLRDTDTQYF	TGTGCCACCAGCAGAGTGGGACTGCGGGATACAGATACGCAGTATTTT
TRBJ2-4	NA	NA	TRBV2	CASSESTGLAKNIQYF	TGTGCCAGCAGTGAGTCGACAGGCCTAGCCAAAAACATTCAGTACTTC
TRBJ2-5	NA	once	TRBV6-5	CASSYVEGLGQETQYF	TGTGCCAGCAGTTACGTAGAGGGGCTGGGACAAGAGACCCAGTACTTC
TRBJ2-1	NA	NA	TRBV28	CASSPVNYNEQFF	TGTGCCAGCAGTCCCGTCAACTACAATGAGCAGTTCTTC
TRBJ2-3	NA	NA	TRBV29-1	CSWGGSTDTQYF	TGCAGCTGGGGAGGCAGCACAGATACGCAGTATTTT
TRBJ2-5	NA	NA	TRBV6-5	CASSYSETQYF	TGTGCCAGCAGTTACTCAGAGACCCAGTACTTC
TRBJ2-5	TRBD2	NA	TRBV7-2	CASSLMRSGSQETQYF	TGTGCCAGCAGCTTAATGCGTAGCGGGAGCCAAGAGACCCAGTACTTC
TRBJ2-7	TRBD2	NA	TRBV7-6	CASSLERTSGRYEQYF	TGTGCCAGCAGCTTAGAAAGGACTAGCGGGAGGTACGAGCAGTACTTC